This T cell receptor beta chain is from a study of vaccination and CD4 T cells after COVID-19. With regard to this clonotype: Its antigen is still unknown.

The treatment is: roughly 10-day PBMC culture with coronavirus spike peptide pools or control peptides (ViraFEST assay). With 6 bases removed from V and 4 bases from J, the gap between germline ends came to 12 bases. The V gene's germline CDR1 is SQVTM and CDR2 ANQGSEA. The CDR3 spans 12 residues. Oncomine TCR Beta short-read sequencing was applied to DNA from cultured CD4+ T cells. TCRdb redid the calling of the PCR reads with MiXCR, one entry per CDR3 protein. The table lists some 19,000 distinct CDR3 sequences, about 51% of them singletons. Sequenced material: CD4+ T cells from blood, cultured in vitro. The sequence came from a human donor who had recovered from COVID-19. The chain combines TRBV29-1 with TRBJ1-1, with D maybe TRBD1 (5 bases). The CDR3 region has the DNA TGCAGCGTAGGGGCGGGGGGCACTGAAGCTTTCTTT. This encodes CSVGAGGTEAFF.